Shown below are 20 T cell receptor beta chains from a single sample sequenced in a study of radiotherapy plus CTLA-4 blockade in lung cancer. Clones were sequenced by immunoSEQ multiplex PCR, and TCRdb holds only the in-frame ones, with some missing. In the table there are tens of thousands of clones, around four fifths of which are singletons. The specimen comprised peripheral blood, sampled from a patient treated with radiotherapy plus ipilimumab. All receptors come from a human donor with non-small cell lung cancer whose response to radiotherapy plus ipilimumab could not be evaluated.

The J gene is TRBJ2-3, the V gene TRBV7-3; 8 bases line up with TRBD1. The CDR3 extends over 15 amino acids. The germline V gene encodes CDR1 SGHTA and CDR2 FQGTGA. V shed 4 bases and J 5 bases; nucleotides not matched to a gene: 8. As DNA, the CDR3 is TGTGCCAGCAGCTCCTCAGGGGGCATGGGAGATACGCAGTATTTT. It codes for CASSSSGGMGDTQYF. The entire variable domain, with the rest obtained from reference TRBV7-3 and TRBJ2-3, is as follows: GAGVSQTPSNKVTEKGKYVELRCDPISGHTALYWYRQSLGQGPEFLIYFQGTGAADDSGLPNDRFFAVRPEGSVSTLKIQRTERGDSAVYLCASSSSGGMGDTQYFGPGTRLTVL.

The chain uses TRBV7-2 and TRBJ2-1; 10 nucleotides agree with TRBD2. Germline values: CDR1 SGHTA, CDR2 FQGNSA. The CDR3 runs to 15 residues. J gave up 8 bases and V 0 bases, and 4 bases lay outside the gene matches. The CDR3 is CASSLAGTSAHEQFF. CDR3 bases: TGTGCCAGCAGCTTAGCGGGGACTAGCGCGCATGAGCAGTTCTTC.

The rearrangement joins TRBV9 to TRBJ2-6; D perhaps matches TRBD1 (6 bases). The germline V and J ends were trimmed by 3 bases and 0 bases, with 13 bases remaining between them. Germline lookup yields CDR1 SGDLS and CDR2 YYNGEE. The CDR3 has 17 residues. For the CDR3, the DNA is TGTGCCAGCAGCGCCTCAGGGGTTAGCTCTGGGGCCAACGTCCTGACTTTC. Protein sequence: CASSASGVSSGANVLTF.

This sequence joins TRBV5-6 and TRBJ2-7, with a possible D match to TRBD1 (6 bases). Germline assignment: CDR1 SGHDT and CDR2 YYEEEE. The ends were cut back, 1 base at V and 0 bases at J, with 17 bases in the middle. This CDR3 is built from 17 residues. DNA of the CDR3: TGTGCCAGCAGCTTGACTTTCCAGGGACACAGCTCCTACGAGCAGTACTTC. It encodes CASSLTFQGHSSYEQYF.

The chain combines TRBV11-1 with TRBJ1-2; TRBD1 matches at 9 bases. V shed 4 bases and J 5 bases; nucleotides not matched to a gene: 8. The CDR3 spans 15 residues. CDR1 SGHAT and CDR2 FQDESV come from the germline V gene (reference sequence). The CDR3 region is CASSSSTGGSYGYTF. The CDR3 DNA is TGTGCCAGCAGCTCTTCGACAGGGGGAAGTTATGGCTACACCTTC.

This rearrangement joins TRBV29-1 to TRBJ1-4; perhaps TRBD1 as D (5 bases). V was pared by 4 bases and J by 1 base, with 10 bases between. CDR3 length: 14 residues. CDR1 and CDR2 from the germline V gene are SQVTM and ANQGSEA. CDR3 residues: CSVVGGGTNEKLFF. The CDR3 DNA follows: TGCAGCGTTGTTGGGGGGGGAACTAATGAAAAACTGTTTTTT.

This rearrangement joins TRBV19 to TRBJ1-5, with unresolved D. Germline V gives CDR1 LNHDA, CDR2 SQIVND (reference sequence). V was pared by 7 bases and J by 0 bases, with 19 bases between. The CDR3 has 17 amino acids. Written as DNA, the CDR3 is TGTGCCAGTACATTCCGACAAATAGGCTATAGCAATCAGCCCCAGCATTTT. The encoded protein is CASTFRQIGYSNQPQHF.

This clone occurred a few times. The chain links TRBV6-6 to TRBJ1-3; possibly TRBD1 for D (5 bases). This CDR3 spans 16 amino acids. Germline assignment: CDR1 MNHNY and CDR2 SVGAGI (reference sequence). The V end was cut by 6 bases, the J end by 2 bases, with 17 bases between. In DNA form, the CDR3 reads TGTGCCAGCAGCCCGTTCGCCGACAGTCCTGGAAACACCATATATTTT. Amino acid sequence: CASSPFADSPGNTIYF.

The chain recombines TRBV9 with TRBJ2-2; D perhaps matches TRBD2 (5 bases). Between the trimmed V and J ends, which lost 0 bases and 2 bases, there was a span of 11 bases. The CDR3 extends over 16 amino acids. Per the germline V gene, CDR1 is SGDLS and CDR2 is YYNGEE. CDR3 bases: TGTGCCAGCAGCGTAGTTCGGACTTTAAACACCGGGGAGCTGTTTTTT. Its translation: CASSVVRTLNTGELFF.

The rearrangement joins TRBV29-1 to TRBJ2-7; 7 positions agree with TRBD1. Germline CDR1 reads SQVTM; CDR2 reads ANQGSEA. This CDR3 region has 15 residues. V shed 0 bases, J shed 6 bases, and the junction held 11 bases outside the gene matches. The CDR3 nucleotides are TGCAGCGTTGAAGAGGAAGACAGGGAGCGGTCCGAGCAGTACTTC. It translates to CSVEEEDRERSEQYF.

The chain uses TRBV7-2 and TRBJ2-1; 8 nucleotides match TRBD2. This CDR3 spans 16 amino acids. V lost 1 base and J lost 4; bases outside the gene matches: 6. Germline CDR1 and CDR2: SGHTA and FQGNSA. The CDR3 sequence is CASSLDSGTAYNEQFF. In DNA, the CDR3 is TGTGCCAGCAGCTTAGATAGCGGGACGGCGTACAATGAGCAGTTCTTC.

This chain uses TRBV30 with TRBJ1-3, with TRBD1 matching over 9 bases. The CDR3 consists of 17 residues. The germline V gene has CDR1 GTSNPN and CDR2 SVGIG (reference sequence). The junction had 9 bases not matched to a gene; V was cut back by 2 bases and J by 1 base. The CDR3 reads CAWSTGQGPISGNTIYF. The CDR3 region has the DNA TGTGCCTGGAGTACGGGACAGGGCCCTATTTCTGGAAACACCATATATTTT.

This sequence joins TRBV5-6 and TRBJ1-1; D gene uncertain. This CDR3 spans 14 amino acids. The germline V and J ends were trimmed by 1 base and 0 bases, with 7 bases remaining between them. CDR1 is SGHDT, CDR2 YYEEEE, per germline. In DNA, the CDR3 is TGTGCCAGCAGCTTGTTCACAGTGAACACTGAAGCTTTCTTT. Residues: CASSLFTVNTEAFF.

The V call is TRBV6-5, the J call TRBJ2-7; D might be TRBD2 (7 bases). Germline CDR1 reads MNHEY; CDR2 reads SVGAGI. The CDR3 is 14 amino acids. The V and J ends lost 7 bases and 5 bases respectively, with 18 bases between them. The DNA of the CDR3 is TGTGCCAGCATTGGGGGGGGCAGGGGAAACGAGCAGTACTTC. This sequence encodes CASIGGGRGNEQYF.

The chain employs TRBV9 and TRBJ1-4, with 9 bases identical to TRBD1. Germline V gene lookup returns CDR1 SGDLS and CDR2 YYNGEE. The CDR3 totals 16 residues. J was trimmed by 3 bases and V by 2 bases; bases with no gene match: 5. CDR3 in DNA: TGTGCCAGCAGCGTCTCAACAGGGGGCTCTAATGAAAAACTGTTTTTT. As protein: CASSVSTGGSNEKLFF. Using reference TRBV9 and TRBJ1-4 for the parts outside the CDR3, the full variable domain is DSGVTQTPKHLITATGQRVTLRCSPRSGDLSVYWYQQSLDQGLQFLIQYYNGEERAKGNILERFSAQQFPDLHSELNLSSLELGDSALYFCASSVSTGGSNEKLFFGSGTQLSVL.

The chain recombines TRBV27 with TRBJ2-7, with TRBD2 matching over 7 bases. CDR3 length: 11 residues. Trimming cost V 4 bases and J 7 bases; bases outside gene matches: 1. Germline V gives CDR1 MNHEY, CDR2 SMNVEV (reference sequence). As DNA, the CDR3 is TGTGCCAGCAGTTCCGGGGGGGAGCAGTACTTC. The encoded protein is CASSSGGEQYF.

This CDR3 reads CAISDHNSYEQYF. DNA for the CDR3: TGTGCCATCAGTGACCACAACTCCTACGAGCAGTACTTC. The rearrangement joins TRBV10-3 to TRBJ2-7; D is ambiguous. Trimming pared 3 bases from V and 0 bases from J, leaving 6 bases between. Germline V gene data show CDR1 as ENHRY and CDR2 as SYGVKD. The CDR3 has 13 residues.

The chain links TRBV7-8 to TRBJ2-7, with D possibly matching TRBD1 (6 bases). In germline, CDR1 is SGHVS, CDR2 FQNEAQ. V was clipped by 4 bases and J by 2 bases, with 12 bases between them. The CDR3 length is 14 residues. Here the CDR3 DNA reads TGTGCCAGCAGCTCCAGGACAGAAACCTACGAGCAGTACTTC. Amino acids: CASSSRTETYEQYF.

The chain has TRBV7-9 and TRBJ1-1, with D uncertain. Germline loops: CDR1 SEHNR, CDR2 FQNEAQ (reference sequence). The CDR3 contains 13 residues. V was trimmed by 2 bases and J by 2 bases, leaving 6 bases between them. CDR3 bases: TGTGCCAGCAGCTTAACTACAAACACTGAAGCTTTCTTT. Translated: CASSLTTNTEAFF.

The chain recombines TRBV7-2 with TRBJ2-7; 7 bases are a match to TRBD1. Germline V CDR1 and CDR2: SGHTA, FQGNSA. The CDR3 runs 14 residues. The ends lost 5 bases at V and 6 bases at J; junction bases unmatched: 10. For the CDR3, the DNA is TGTGCCAGCAGCCCCAGTGGGACAGTGGGCGAGCAGTACTTC. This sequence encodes CASSPSGTVGEQYF.